The entry below gives a single T cell receptor beta chain sequence along with its context. These data originate in a study of blood T cell repertoires in COVID-19. The wider study: Material from acute and convalescent COVID-19 was sourced from the United States, Italy and Spain. T cells, B-cell-depleted T cells, or PBMCs supplied cDNA or gDNA.

In the authors' workflow: Researchers report that nucleated cell counts were estimated from reference gene primer amplification. Clones were read by immunoSEQ multiplex PCR, and TCRdb kept only the in-frame ones, dropping some. V, J and clone size reflect that table, while D and trimming were determined from the DNA. The data contain about 150,000 clones, about four fifths of them singletons. The CDR3 consists of 16 residues. Germline trimming cut 0 bases from V and 6 bases from J; bases unmatched to any gene: 8. Germline lookup yields CDR1 SGHRS and CDR2 YFSETQ. Sequenced material: peripheral blood. This chain joins TRBV5-1 and TRBJ1-1; 10 nucleotides align to TRBD1. This clonotype was sampled from a man between 65 and 79 years old with acute or convalescent COVID-19. CDR3 sequence (DNA): TGCGCCAGCAGCTTGGGACAGGGGGCTCGGGAGGCTGAAGCTTTCTTT. It yields the protein CASSLGQGAREAEAFF.